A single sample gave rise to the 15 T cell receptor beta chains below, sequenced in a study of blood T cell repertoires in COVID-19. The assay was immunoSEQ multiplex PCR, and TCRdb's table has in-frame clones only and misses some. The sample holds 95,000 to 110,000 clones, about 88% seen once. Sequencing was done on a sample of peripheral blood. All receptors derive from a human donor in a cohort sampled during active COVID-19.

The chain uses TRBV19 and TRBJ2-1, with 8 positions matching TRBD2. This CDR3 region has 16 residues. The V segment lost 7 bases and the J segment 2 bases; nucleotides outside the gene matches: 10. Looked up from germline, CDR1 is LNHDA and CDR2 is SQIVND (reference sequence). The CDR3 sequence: CASTSRGLEAYNEQFF. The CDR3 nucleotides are TGTGCCAGTACCTCAAGGGGACTAGAGGCCTACAATGAGCAGTTCTTC. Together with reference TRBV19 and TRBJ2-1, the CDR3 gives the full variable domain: DGGITQSPKYLFRKEGQNVTLSCEQNLNHDAMYWYRQDPGQGLRLIYYSQIVNDFQKGDIAEGYSVSREKKESFPLTVTSAQKNPTAFYLCASTSRGLEAYNEQFFGPGTRLTVL.

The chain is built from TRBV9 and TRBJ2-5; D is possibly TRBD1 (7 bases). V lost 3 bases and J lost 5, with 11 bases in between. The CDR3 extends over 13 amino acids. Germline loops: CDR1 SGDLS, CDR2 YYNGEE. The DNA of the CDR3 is TGTGCCAGCAGCGGCTCAGGGGGGGAGACCCAGTACTTC. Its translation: CASSGSGGETQYF. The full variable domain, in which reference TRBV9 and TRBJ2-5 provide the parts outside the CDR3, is DSGVTQTPKHLITATGQRVTLRCSPRSGDLSVYWYQQSLDQGLQFLIQYYNGEERAKGNILERFSAQQFPDLHSELNLSSLELGDSALYFCASSGSGGETQYFGPGTRLLVL.

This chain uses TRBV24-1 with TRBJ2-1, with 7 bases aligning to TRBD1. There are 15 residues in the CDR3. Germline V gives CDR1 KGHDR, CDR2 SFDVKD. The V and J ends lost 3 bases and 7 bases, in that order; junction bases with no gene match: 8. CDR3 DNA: TGTGCCACCAGTGATAGACAGGGCCTAGTTAATGAGCAGTTCTTC. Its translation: CATSDRQGLVNEQFF.

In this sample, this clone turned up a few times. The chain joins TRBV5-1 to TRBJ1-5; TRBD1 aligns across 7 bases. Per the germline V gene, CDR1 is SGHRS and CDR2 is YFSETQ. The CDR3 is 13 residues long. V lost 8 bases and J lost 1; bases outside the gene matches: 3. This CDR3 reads CASSTGSNQPQHF. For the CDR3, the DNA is TGCGCCAGTTCGACAGGGAGCAATCAGCCCCAGCATTTT.

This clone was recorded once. The CDR3 sequence: CASSMTREPNTEAFF. The CDR3 region has the DNA TGTGCCAGCAGCATGACCCGGGAACCCAACACTGAAGCTTTCTTT. The gene calls are TRBV5-5 and TRBJ1-1, with D hard to call. V lost 4 bases and J 2 bases, leaving 15 bases between the germline ends. Looked up from germline, CDR1 is SGHKS and CDR2 is YYEKEE (reference sequence). The CDR3 is 15 residues long.

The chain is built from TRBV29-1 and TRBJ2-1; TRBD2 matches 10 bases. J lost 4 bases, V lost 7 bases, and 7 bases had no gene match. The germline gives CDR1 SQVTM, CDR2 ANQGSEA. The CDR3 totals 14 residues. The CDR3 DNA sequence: TGCAGCGCCTCCGGGACTAGCGCTTACAATGAGCAGTTCTTC. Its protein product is CSASGTSAYNEQFF.

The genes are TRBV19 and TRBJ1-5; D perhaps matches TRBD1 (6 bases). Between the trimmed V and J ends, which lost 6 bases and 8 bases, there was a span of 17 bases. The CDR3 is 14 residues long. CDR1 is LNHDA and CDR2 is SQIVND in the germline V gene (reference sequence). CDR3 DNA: TGTGCCAGTAGGCCTCCGGGACAATACGAGCCCCAGCATTTT. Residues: CASRPPGQYEPQHF.

The DNA for the CDR3 is TGTGCCAGTCTGACTAGCGGGGGGCTCTACGAGCAGTACTTC. It codes for CASLTSGGLYEQYF. The chain links TRBV2 to TRBJ2-7; TRBD2 aligns across 13 bases. V lost 9 bases to trimming and J lost 3 bases; unmatched junction nucleotides: 5. The length of the CDR3 is 14 residues. Germline V gives CDR1 SNHLY, CDR2 FYNNEI.

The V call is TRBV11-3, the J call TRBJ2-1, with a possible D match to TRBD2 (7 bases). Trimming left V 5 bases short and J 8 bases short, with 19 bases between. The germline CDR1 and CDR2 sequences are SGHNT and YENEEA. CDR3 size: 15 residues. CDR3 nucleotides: TGTGCCAGCAGCCCACGACTAGGGGGGGCGGATGAGCAGTTCTTC. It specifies CASSPRLGGADEQFF.

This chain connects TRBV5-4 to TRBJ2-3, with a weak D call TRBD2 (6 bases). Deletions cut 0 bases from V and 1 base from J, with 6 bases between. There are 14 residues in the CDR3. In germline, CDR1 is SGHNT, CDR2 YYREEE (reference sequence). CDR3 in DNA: TGTGCCAGCAGCTTGGGGGGGGGCACAGATACGCAGTATTTT. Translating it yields CASSLGGGTDTQYF.

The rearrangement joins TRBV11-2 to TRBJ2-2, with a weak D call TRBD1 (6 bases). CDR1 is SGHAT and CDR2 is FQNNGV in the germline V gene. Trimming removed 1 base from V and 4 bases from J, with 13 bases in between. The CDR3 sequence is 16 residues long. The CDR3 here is CASSLGMSRGTGELFF. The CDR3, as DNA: TGTGCCAGCAGCTTAGGGATGTCCAGGGGCACCGGGGAGCTGTTTTTT.

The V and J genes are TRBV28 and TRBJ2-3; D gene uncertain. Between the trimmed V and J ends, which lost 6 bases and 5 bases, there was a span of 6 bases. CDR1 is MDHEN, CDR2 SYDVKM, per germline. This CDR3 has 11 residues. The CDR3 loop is CASRGQDTQYF. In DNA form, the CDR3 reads TGTGCCAGCAGGGGCCAAGATACGCAGTATTTT. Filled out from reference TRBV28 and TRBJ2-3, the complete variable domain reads DVKVTQSSRYLVKRTGEKVFLECVQDMDHENMFWYRQDPGLGLRLIYFSYDVKMKEKGDIPEGYSVSREKKERFSLILESASTNQTSMYLCASRGQDTQYFGPGTRLTVL.

CDR3 sequence (DNA): TGTGCCAGCAGCCAAGGGCTCACTAAGACCTACAATGAGCAGTTCTTC. Amino acid sequence: CASSQGLTKTYNEQFF. The rearrangement joins TRBV4-2 to TRBJ2-1; D unresolved. CDR3 size: 16 residues. CDR1 and CDR2 from the germline V gene are LGHNA and YNFKEQ. V lost 1 base to trimming and J lost 2 bases, with 12 bases between them.

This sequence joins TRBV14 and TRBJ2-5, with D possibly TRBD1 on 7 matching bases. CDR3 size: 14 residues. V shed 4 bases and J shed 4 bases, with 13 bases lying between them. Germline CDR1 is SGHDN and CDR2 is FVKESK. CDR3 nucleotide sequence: TGTGCCAGCAGCCCCAGACAGGGAGGAGAGACCCAGTACTTC. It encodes CASSPRQGGETQYF. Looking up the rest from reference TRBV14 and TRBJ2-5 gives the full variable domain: EAGVTQFPSHSVIEKGQTVTLRCDPISGHDNLYWYRRVMGKEIKFLLHFVKESKQDESGMPNNRFLAERTGGTYSTLKVQPAELEDSGVYFCASSPRQGGETQYFGPGTRLLVL.

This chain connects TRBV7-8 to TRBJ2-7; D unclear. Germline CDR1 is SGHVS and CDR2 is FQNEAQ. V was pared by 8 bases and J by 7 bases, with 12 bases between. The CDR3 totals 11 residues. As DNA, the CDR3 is TGTGCCAGCGGGTGGAGAGGTGAGCAGTACTTC. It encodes CASGWRGEQYF.